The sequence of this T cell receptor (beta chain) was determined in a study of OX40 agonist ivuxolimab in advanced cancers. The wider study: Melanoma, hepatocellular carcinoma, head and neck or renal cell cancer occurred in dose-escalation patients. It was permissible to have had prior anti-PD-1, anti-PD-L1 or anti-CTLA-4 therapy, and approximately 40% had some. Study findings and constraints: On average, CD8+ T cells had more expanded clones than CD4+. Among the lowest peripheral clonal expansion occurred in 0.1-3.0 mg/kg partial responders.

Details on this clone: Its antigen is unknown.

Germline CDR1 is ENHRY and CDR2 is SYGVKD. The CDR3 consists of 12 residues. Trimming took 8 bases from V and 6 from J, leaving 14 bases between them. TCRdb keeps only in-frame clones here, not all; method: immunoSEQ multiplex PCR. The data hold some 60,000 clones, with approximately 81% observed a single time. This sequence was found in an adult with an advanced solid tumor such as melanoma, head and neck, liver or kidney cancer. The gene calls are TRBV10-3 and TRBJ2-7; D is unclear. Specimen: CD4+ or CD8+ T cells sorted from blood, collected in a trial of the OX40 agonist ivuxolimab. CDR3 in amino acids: CAIWLGNGEQYF. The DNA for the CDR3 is TGTGCCATCTGGCTGGGTAACGGCGAGCAGTACTTC.